This TCR beta chain stems from a study of long-term antiretroviral therapy in people with HIV. General study findings and limits: Collection of the blood took place between about 2004 and 2018. The ART regimens in use then may have been less effective than current ones.

As concerns this clone: Its target is unknown.

The V gene lost 2 bases and the J gene lost 5 bases, with 6 bases spanning the gap. This CDR3 contains 13 residues. The germline V gene encodes CDR1 SEHNR and CDR2 FQNEAQ (reference sequence). Runs used v3.0 of the immunoSEQ assay and were done at survey level. The method was immunoSEQ multiplex PCR; TCRdb's version includes in-frame clones alone and lacks a portion of them. The sample carries under 20,000 clones, about 80% recorded once. The input for sequencing was unsorted PBMCs, taken 0.2 years after starting antiretroviral therapy. The origin of this receptor is a middle-aged woman with HIV. The rearrangement uses TRBV7-9 and TRBJ2-2; no reliable D call. CDR3 loop: CASSLIQTGELFF. CDR3 nucleotide sequence: TGTGCCAGCAGCTTAATACAGACCGGGGAGCTGTTTTTT.